A selection of T cell receptor beta chains follows, all from one sample in a study of blood T cells in healthy people across ages. TCRdb re-called the 5' RACE reads with MiXCR, one entry per CDR3 protein. The sample consists of over 500,000 distinct CDR3 sequences, roughly half of them appearing once. Material: blood. Receptors originate from a woman aged 80 or over in good health. Both conserved end residues are part of each CDR3. The D gene is left open where the match is weak. Only some rows state a clone size, as once, few, many or a class for expanded clones.

>TRBD2|TRBJ2-3|14|TRBV5-1|-
CATQSGGATDTQYF
TGCGCAACCCAGTCGGGGGGGGCCACAGATACGCAGTATTTT
>TRBD1|TRBJ2-7|15|TRBV29-1|-
CSVQTLGQGSYEQYF
TGCAGCGTTCAAACCCTGGGACAGGGGTCCTACGAGCAGTACTTC
>TRBD2|TRBJ2-7|12|TRBV28|-
CASKLAGGEQYF
TGTGCCAGCAAACTAGCGGGAGGCGAGCAGTACTTC
>-|TRBJ2-2|14|TRBV5-1|-
CASSKGQNTGELFF
TGCGCCAGCAGCAAGGGACAGAACACCGGGGAGCTGTTTTTT
>-|TRBJ2-7|14|TRBV6-1|-
CASILREGMREQYF
TGTGCCAGCATCCTACGAGAGGGGATGCGGGAGCAGTACTTC
>-|TRBJ2-5|13|TRBV10-3|-
CATGTPALYGQYF
TGTGCCACCGGGACTCCCGCTTTGTACGGGCAGTACTTC
>-|TRBJ1-2|14|TRBV12-3/TRBV12-4|-
CASSYKSWGYGYTF
TGTGCCAGCAGTTACAAGAGCTGGGGCTATGGCTACACCTTC
>-|TRBJ2-1|14|TRBV5-1|many
CASSLDSVYNEQFF
TGCGCCAGCAGCCTGGACAGCGTCTACAATGAGCAGTTCTTC
>-|TRBJ2-7|12|TRBV6-6|-
CASSYGKDEQYF
TGTGCCAGCAGTTATGGGAAGGACGAGCAGTACTTC
>TRBD2|TRBJ2-1|17|TRBV4-2|-
CASSLPGREGLYNEQFF
TGTGCCAGCAGCCTCCCGGGCAGGGAGGGCCTCTACAATGAGCAGTTCTTC
>-|TRBJ2-3|14|TRBV2|many
CARGPRRAPDTQYF
TGTGCCAGAGGTCCACGGCGGGCCCCAGATACGCAGTATTTT
>TRBD2|TRBJ2-1|16|TRBV30|-
CAWRRTSGGSYNEQFF
TGTGCCTGGAGACGGACTAGCGGGGGCTCCTACAATGAGCAGTTCTTC
>-|TRBJ2-7|13|TRBV27|many
CASSLSPSHEQYF
TGTGCCAGCAGTTTATCCCCCTCCCACGAGCAGTACTTC
>TRBD1|TRBJ2-7|16|TRBV28|many
CASSLWRQGKKDKQYF
TGTGCCAGCAGTTTATGGCGACAGGGGAAGAAGGACAAGCAGTACTTC
>TRBD1|TRBJ1-6|16|TRBV10-3|-
CAISRTGQGTNSPLHF
TGTGCCATCAGCCGCACCGGACAGGGTACTAATTCACCCCTCCACTTT
>-|TRBJ2-7|14|TRBV5-1|few
CASSLTDLYNEQYF
TGCGCCAGCAGCTTGACGGATCTATACAATGAGCAGTACTTC
>-|TRBJ2-3|16|TRBV5-5|many
CASSLAGPGLTDTQYF
TGTGCCAGCAGCTTGGCGGGGCCAGGCCTCACAGATACGCAGTATTTT
>TRBD2|TRBJ2-3|12|TRBV14|few
CASSLSGRTQYF
TGTGCCAGCAGCCTTAGCGGGAGAACGCAGTATTTT
>-|TRBJ1-1|14|TRBV7-7|few
CASSPWNGGTEAFF
TGTGCCAGCAGCCCTTGGAATGGGGGCACTGAAGCTTTCTTT
>-|TRBJ2-7|12|TRBV12-3/TRBV12-4|-
CASSFLTYEQYF
TGTGCCAGCAGTTTCCTAACCTACGAGCAGTACTTC
>TRBD1|TRBJ1-1|11|TRBV20-1|few
CSAPPDRDAFF
TGCAGTGCTCCCCCCGACAGGGACGCTTTCTTT
>TRBD2|TRBJ2-7|14|TRBV20-1|-
CSARDPRTREGEYF
TGCAGTGCTAGAGACCCCAGGACTAGAGAAGGGGAGTACTTC
>-|TRBJ2-7|16|TRBV28|many
CASQTPGSASSYEQYF
TGTGCCAGTCAAACCCCCGGGAGCGCAAGCTCCTACGAGCAGTACTTC
>-|TRBJ2-3|16|TRBV6-6|many
CASSSHRTDGTDTQYF
TGTGCCAGCAGTTCTCATCGGACAGACGGGACAGATACGCAGTATTTT
>-|TRBJ2-7|15|TRBV9|-
CASSVEAVGYNEQYF
TGTGCCAGCAGCGTCGAAGCGGTGGGATACAATGAGCAGTACTTC
>TRBD1|TRBJ1-2|13|TRBV12-3/TRBV12-4|-
CASSPTGTRGYTF
TGTGCCAGCAGCCCGACAGGGACAAGGGGCTACACCTTC
>-|TRBJ1-1|14|TRBV6-1|few
CASIPRGGETEAFF
TGTGCCAGCATTCCCCGGGGGGGAGAAACTGAAGCTTTCTTT
>TRBD1|TRBJ2-3|14|TRBV12-3/TRBV12-4|-
CASLRDRGRDTQYF
TGTGCCAGCCTCCGGGACAGGGGGAGGGATACGCAGTATTTT
>-|TRBJ1-5|13|TRBV11-2|-
CASSLSGPQPQHF
TGTGCCAGCAGCCTCAGCGGACCACAGCCCCAGCATTTT
>-|TRBJ2-7|13|TRBV6-2/TRBV6-3|many
CASSRDNLYEQYF
TGTGCCAGCAGTCGGGACAACCTCTACGAGCAGTACTTC
>-|TRBJ2-3|13|TRBV10-3|-
CAISEWGPDTQYF
TGTGCCATCAGTGAGTGGGGCCCAGATACGCAGTATTTT
>-|TRBJ2-7|12|TRBV11-2|many
CASGGNRHEQYF
TGTGCCAGCGGCGGGAATAGGCACGAGCAGTACTTC
>-|TRBJ2-1|15|TRBV20-1|-
CSATTDLSVYNEQFF
TGCAGCGCTACCACCGACCTCTCGGTCTACAATGAGCAGTTCTTC